This is a list of T cell receptor beta chains from one sample in a study of CD8 T cells in ankylosing spondylitis. TCRdb re-analysed the 5' RACE reads in MiXCR, keeping a single row per CDR3 protein. The sample includes 200,000 or so distinct CDR3 sequences, roughly 13% of them seen just once. Source material: blood, either unsorted or a sorted T cell fraction (not recorded which). These receptors came from a female donor with ankylosing spondylitis or in good health (not recorded which). Both conserved end residues are part of each CDR3. D genes are given only for firm matches. A row's size may be missing; if present it is once, few, many or a size class.

cdr3_aa,cdr3_nt,cdr3_length,clone_size,v_call,d_call,j_call
CASKRVVQDEEQFF,TGTGCCAGTAAGAGAGTGGTCCAGGACGAAGAGCAGTTCTTC,14,NA,TRBV27,NA,TRBJ2-1
CASSPGPSWETQYF,TGTGCCAGCAGCCCGGGACCCTCGTGGGAGACCCAGTACTTC,14,NA,TRBV9,NA,TRBJ2-5
CASRPQGDHEQYF,TGTGCCAGCAGACCACAGGGGGACCACGAGCAGTACTTC,13,few,TRBV27,TRBD1,TRBJ2-7
CASSVGLGRVSSDTQYF,TGTGCCAGCAGCGTGGGCCTGGGGAGGGTCAGTTCAGATACGCAGTATTTT,17,NA,TRBV9,TRBD2,TRBJ2-3
CASSSPYGTGITDTQYF,TGTGCCAGCAGCTCGCCTTACGGGACGGGTATTACAGATACGCAGTATTTT,17,NA,TRBV7-2,NA,TRBJ2-3
CASSYSWTGGTGELFF,TGTGCCAGCAGTTACTCGTGGACAGGGGGCACCGGGGAGCTGTTTTTT,16,many,TRBV6-5,TRBD1,TRBJ2-2
CSVIFVGLQETQYF,TGCAGCGTAATTTTCGTGGGACTCCAAGAGACCCAGTACTTC,14,NA,TRBV29-1,NA,TRBJ2-5
CASLRSYNEQFF,TGTGCCAGCCTAAGGTCCTACAATGAGCAGTTCTTC,12,NA,TRBV6-2/TRBV6-3,NA,TRBJ2-1
CASSVGAGASSTDTQYF,TGTGCCAGCAGCGTAGGCGCGGGGGCCTCTAGCACAGATACGCAGTATTTT,17,many,TRBV9,NA,TRBJ2-3
CASSPVETNTGELFF,TGTGCCAGCAGCCCTGTGGAGACGAACACCGGGGAGCTGTTTTTT,15,many,TRBV11-2,NA,TRBJ2-2
CASSSRQSGTQYF,TGTGCCAGCAGTTCCCGACAGTCGGGTACGCAGTATTTT,13,many,TRBV7-2,NA,TRBJ2-3
CSASNQNYGYTF,TGCAGTGCTAGTAACCAGAACTATGGCTACACCTTC,12,few,TRBV20-1,NA,TRBJ1-2
CAISDLAPSTDTQYF,TGTGCCATCAGTGATCTAGCGCCTAGCACAGATACGCAGTATTTT,15,few,TRBV10-3,NA,TRBJ2-3
CASSHTGGYQPQHF,TGTGCCAGCAGCCACACAGGGGGCTATCAGCCCCAGCATTTT,14,few,TRBV3-1,TRBD1,TRBJ1-5
CASSEAWGNEQFF,TGTGCCAGCAGTGAAGCATGGGGCAATGAGCAGTTCTTC,13,many,TRBV2,NA,TRBJ2-1
CASTVGIGRSPLHF,TGTGCCAGCACCGTGGGGATCGGCCGGTCACCCCTCCACTTT,14,many,TRBV28,NA,TRBJ1-6
CASSLKRSYNEQFF,TGTGCCAGCAGCTTAAAAAGGTCCTACAATGAGCAGTTCTTC,14,few,TRBV7-2,NA,TRBJ2-1
CASSGRQGFYEQYF,TGTGCCAGCAGCGGGCGACAGGGTTTCTACGAGCAGTACTTC,14,NA,TRBV9,TRBD1,TRBJ2-7
CASSLEQGANYGYTF,TGTGCCAGCAGCTTAGAACAGGGGGCTAACTATGGCTACACCTTC,15,many,TRBV7-9,TRBD1,TRBJ1-2
CSAPGGGLASGYEQYF,TGCAGTGCCCCAGGGGGTGGGCTAGCCAGTGGCTACGAGCAGTACTTC,16,many,TRBV20-1,TRBD1,TRBJ2-7
CASTNSGLNYGYTF,TGTGCCAGCACCAATTCGGGCCTTAACTATGGCTACACCTTC,14,once,TRBV6-5,NA,TRBJ1-2
CAISRTGTSGMGYNEQFF,TGTGCCATCAGTCGAACCGGGACTAGCGGGATGGGTTACAATGAGCAGTTCTTC,18,many,TRBV10-3,TRBD2,TRBJ2-1
CATSDSYEQYF,TGTGCCACCAGTGATAGCTACGAGCAGTACTTC,11,many,TRBV24-1,NA,TRBJ2-7
CASSVGTNNEQFF,TGTGCCAGCAGCGTCGGGACTAACAATGAGCAGTTCTTC,13,many,TRBV5-5,TRBD2,TRBJ2-1
CASSHTGSNQPQHF,TGTGCCAGCAGTCACACAGGGAGCAATCAGCCCCAGCATTTT,14,few,TRBV12-3/TRBV12-4,NA,TRBJ1-5
CSARVLARVPDQETQYF,TGCAGTGCTAGAGTATTGGCCAGGGTTCCCGACCAAGAGACCCAGTACTTC,17,many,TRBV20-1,NA,TRBJ2-5
CASSLGATPPNEAFF,TGTGCCAGCAGCTTAGGAGCCACACCTCCCAATGAAGCTTTCTTT,15,many,TRBV11-2,NA,TRBJ1-1
CASSRAYEKLFF,TGTGCCAGCAGTCGAGCTTATGAAAAACTGTTTTTT,12,NA,TRBV12-3/TRBV12-4,NA,TRBJ1-4
CASSWTGTANTGELFF,TGCGCCAGCAGCTGGACCGGGACAGCGAACACCGGGGAGCTGTTTTTT,16,NA,TRBV5-1,TRBD1,TRBJ2-2
CSASFGGPDTQYF,TGCAGTGCTTCCTTTGGAGGGCCAGATACGCAGTATTTT,13,many,TRBV20-1,NA,TRBJ2-3
CASSLLVSQGGSIYF,TGTGCCAGCAGCTTACTCGTATCTCAGGGAGGAAGCATATATTTT,15,many,TRBV11-2,NA,TRBJ1-3
CASSQDPAGRTEAFF,TGTGCCAGCAGCCAAGATCCCGCAGGGCGCACTGAAGCTTTCTTT,15,many,TRBV14,NA,TRBJ1-1
CATQTSLPTGELFF,TGTGCCACCCAGACTAGTCTCCCCACCGGGGAGCTGTTTTTT,14,few,TRBV10-3,NA,TRBJ2-2
CASSHQREEIYNEQFF,TGTGCCAGCAGTCATCAGCGGGAGGAAATCTACAATGAGCAGTTCTTC,16,many,TRBV28,TRBD2,TRBJ2-1
CASSPRDTTYEQYF,TGTGCCAGCAGTCCCCGGGACACCACCTACGAGCAGTACTTC,14,many,TRBV12-3/TRBV12-4,NA,TRBJ2-7
CASSLNRLNEQYF,TGTGCCAGCAGCTTAAACCGACTAAACGAGCAGTACTTC,13,many,TRBV13,NA,TRBJ2-7
CASSSRDPSRREQYF,TGTGCCAGCAGCTCCAGGGACCCTAGTAGGAGAGAGCAGTACTTC,15,NA,TRBV7-9,NA,TRBJ2-7
CASNLGTGIGYTF,TGTGCCAGCAACTTAGGGACAGGGATCGGCTACACCTTC,13,many,TRBV12-3/TRBV12-4,TRBD1,TRBJ1-2
CASGTKGPYYGYTF,TGTGCCAGCGGGACAAAGGGGCCCTACTATGGCTACACCTTC,14,many,TRBV7-2,NA,TRBJ1-2
CASSSQSLLGPEAFF,TGCGCCAGCAGCTCCCAAAGCCTACTGGGACCTGAAGCTTTCTTT,15,NA,TRBV5-1,NA,TRBJ1-1
CASKGREEGYTF,TGTGCCAGCAAGGGGAGGGAGGAGGGCTACACCTTC,12,many,TRBV3-1,NA,TRBJ1-2
CASSFPVLAGVYNEQFF,TGCGCCAGCAGCTTCCCCGTCCTAGCGGGAGTTTACAATGAGCAGTTCTTC,17,few,TRBV5-1,TRBD2,TRBJ2-1
CSATIYPGLAGDEQYF,TGCAGTGCTACAATTTACCCGGGACTAGCGGGTGATGAGCAGTACTTC,16,many,TRBV20-1,TRBD2,TRBJ2-7
CASSSTWGGETQYF,TGTGCCAGCAGCTCCACGTGGGGGGGGGAGACCCAGTACTTC,14,few,TRBV7-2,TRBD2,TRBJ2-5
CASSSHRLAGKRDTQYF,TGTGCCAGCAGTTCTCACCGGCTAGCGGGTAAAAGAGATACGCAGTATTTT,17,many,TRBV12-3/TRBV12-4,TRBD2,TRBJ2-3
CSVEKGATTTDTQYF,TGCAGCGTTGAGAAGGGGGCTACCACCACAGATACGCAGTATTTT,15,many,TRBV29-1,TRBD1,TRBJ2-3
CASSERHEQYF,TGTGCCAGCAGTGAAAGACACGAGCAGTACTTC,11,NA,TRBV2,NA,TRBJ2-7
CASSYRGNYGYTF,TGTGCCAGCAGTTACAGGGGAAACTATGGCTACACCTTC,13,many,TRBV12-3/TRBV12-4,TRBD1,TRBJ1-2
CASSLVALGNEQFF,TGCGCCAGCAGCTTGGTGGCCCTAGGAAATGAGCAGTTCTTC,14,many,TRBV5-1,NA,TRBJ2-1
CASSLDRRAGEKLFF,TGCGCCAGCAGCTTGGATCGCCGAGCGGGAGAAAAACTGTTTTTT,15,few,TRBV5-1,NA,TRBJ1-4
CAGREHETYEQYF,TGTGCCGGCAGAGAACACGAAACCTACGAGCAGTACTTC,13,NA,TRBV6-6,NA,TRBJ2-7
CASSCDRDRVSNQPQHF,TGTGCCAGCAGTTGCGACCGGGACAGGGTTAGCAATCAGCCCCAGCATTTT,17,many,TRBV28,TRBD1,TRBJ1-5
CASSNDQGRGNQPQHF,TGTGCCAGCAGCAATGACCAGGGCAGGGGCAATCAGCCCCAGCATTTT,16,many,TRBV21-1,NA,TRBJ1-5
CASSQGRGETEAFF,TGTGCCAGCAGCCAGGGCAGGGGAGAGACTGAAGCTTTCTTT,14,many,TRBV6-9,NA,TRBJ1-1
CASSLGVGPNYGYTF,TGTGCCAGCAGCCTAGGTGTGGGGCCTAACTATGGCTACACCTTC,15,NA,TRBV27,NA,TRBJ1-2